This T cell receptor (beta chain) was identified during a study of T cell clonotyping in hematopoietic cell transplantation. Regarding the study as a whole: No sorting was done, leaving CD4 and CD8 contributions mixed.

Details on this clone: Its specificity is unknown.

The CDR3 runs 14 residues. CDR1 SGHVS and CDR2 FQNEAQ come from the germline V gene. Trimming stripped 4 bases from V and 0 bases from J, with 9 bases between. Time point denoted: recipient sample about 28 days before transplant, after cytoreduction. Clones were read by immunoSEQ multiplex PCR, and TCRdb kept only the in-frame ones, dropping some. The sample holds thousands of clones, approximately 94% seen once. Sequences were derived from peripheral blood mononuclear cells, sampled before stem cell transplant. This sequence joins TRBV7-8 and TRBJ2-5, with D tentatively TRBD1 (6 bases). This receptor was identified in a woman in her forties or fifties with chronic myeloid leukemia. Some clones in this sample may be carry-over from other donors' samples. The CDR3 nucleotides are TGTGCCAGCAGCTCGCGGACAGACCAAGAGACCCAGTACTTC. Amino acid sequence: CASSSRTDQETQYF.